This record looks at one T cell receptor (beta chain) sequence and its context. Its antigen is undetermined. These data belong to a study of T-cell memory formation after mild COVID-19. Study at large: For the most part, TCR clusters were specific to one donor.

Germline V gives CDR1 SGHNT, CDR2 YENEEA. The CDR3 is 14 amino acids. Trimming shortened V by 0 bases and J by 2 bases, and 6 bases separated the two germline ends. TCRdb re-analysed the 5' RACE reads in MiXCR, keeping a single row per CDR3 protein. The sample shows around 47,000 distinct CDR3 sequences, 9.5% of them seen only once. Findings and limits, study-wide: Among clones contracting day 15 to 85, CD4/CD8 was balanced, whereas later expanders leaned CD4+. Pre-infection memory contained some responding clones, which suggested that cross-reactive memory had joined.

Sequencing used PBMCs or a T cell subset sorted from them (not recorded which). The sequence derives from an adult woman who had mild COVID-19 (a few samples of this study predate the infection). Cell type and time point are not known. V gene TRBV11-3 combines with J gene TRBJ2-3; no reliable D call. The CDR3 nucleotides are TGTGCCAGCAGCTTAGATGGAAACACAGATACGCAGTATTTT. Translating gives CASSLDGNTDTQYF.